Reported below is one T cell receptor (beta chain). The data derive from a study of cytotoxic CD8 clonotypes in ibrutinib-treated CLL. From germline, CDR1 is SGHVS and CDR2 FQNEAQ. Trimming took 8 bases from V and 2 from J, leaving 15 bases between them. This CDR3 comprises 14 residues. Data came from immunoSEQ multiplex PCR; TCRdb stores just in-frame clones and leaves some out. Altogether around 140,000 clones are present, around 81% being singletons, with the ten largest covering 7.6%. This sample comprised PBMCs, obtained after 36 months of ibrutinib treatment. V and J are TRBV7-8 and TRBJ2-5, with D uncertain. This clonotype originated in a human donor with chronic lymphocytic leukemia. In DNA form, the CDR3 reads TGTGCCAGCGGATCTAGAAGGTTGCAAGAGACCCAGTACTTC. Protein product: CASGSRRLQETQYF.